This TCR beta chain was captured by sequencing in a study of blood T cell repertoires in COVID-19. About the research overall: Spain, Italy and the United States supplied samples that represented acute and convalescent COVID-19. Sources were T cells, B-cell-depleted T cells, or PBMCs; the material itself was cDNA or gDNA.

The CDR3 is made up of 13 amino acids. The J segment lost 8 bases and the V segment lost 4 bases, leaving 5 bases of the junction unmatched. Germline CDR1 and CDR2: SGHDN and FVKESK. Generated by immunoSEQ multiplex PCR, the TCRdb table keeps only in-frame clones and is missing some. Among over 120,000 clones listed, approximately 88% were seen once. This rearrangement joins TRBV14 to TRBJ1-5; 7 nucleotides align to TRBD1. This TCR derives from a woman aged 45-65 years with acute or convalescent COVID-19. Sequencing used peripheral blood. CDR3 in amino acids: CASSLTGVEPQHF. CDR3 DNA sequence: TGTGCCAGCAGCCTTACAGGGGTAGAGCCCCAGCATTTT.